This T cell receptor beta chain was identified during a study of identical twins. TCRdb used MiXCR to reprocess the 5' RACE reads, holding one entry per CDR3 protein. The sample lists around 670,000 distinct CDR3 sequences, less than 7% occurring once. The ends were cut back, 4 bases at V and 5 bases at J, with 9 bases in the middle. The CDR3 spans 13 residues. Points from the study as a whole: Zero-insertion analyses could be partly confounded by invariant MAIT and iNKT cells.

In its sample, this clonotype was seen many times. Its specificity is unknown. The clonotype comes from a man aged 18-30 years in good health. V and J are TRBV12-3 or TRBV12-4 and TRBJ1-5; no clear D gene. The specimen sequenced was naive T cells sorted from blood. The CDR3, as DNA: TGTGCCAGCAGTTGGTCTGTCGATCAGCCCCAGCATTTT. Translating it yields CASSWSVDQPQHF.